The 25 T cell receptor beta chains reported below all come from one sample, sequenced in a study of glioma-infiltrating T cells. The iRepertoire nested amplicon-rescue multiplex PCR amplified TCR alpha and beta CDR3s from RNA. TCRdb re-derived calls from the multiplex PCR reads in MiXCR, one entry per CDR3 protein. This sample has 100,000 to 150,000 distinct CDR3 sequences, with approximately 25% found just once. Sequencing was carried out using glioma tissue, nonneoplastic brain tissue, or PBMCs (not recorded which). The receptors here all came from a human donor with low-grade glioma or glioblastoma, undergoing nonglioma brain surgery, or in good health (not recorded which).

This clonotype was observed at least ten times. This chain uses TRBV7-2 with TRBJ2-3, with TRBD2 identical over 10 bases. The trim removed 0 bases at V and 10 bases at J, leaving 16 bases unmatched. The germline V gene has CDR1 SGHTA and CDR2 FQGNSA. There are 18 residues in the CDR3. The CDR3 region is CASSLALSGRAWREAQYF. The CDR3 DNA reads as TGTGCCAGCAGCTTAGCGCTAAGCGGGAGGGCCTGGAGGGAGGCGCAGTATTTT.

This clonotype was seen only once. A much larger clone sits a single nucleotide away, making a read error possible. The CDR3 region has the DNA TGTGCCAGCAGTTTAAAAGGTTGGACCGACTGCGAGCAGTACTTC. Translated: CASSLKGWTDCEQYF. J is TRBJ2-7 and V is TRBV27; D is uncertain. CDR1 MNHEY and CDR2 SMNVEV come from the germline V gene (reference sequence). The CDR3 loop spans 15 amino acids. The germline V and J ends were trimmed by 2 bases and 6 bases, with 17 bases remaining between them.

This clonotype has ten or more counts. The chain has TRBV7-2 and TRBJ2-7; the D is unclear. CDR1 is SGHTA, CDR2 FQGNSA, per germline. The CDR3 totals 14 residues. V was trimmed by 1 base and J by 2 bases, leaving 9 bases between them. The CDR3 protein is CASSLVAETYEQYF. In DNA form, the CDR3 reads TGTGCCAGCAGCTTAGTAGCAGAGACCTACGAGCAGTACTTC.

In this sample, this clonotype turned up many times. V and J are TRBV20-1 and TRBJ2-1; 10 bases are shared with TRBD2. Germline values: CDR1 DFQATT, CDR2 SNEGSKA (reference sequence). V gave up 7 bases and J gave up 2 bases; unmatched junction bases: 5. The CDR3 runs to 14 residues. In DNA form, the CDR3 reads TGCAGTGAGAAAGCGGGAGGGCCCTACAATGAGCAGTTCTTC. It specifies CSEKAGGPYNEQFF.

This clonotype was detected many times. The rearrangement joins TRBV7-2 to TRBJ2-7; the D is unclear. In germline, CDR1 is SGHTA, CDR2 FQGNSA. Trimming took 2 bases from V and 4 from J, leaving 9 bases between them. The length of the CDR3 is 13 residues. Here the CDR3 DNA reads TGTGCCAGCAGCTTAACCGAGATGTACGAGCAGTACTTC. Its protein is CASSLTEMYEQYF.

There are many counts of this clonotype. The CDR3 here is CASSESSLLAKNIQYF. The CDR3 DNA sequence: TGTGCCAGCAGTGAGTCTAGCCTTCTAGCCAAAAACATTCAGTACTTC. V usage is TRBV2 and J usage is TRBJ2-4; TRBD2 might be the D (5 bases). The CDR3 spans 16 residues. Germline lookup yields CDR1 SNHLY and CDR2 FYNNEI. V dropped 3 bases and J dropped 0 bases, with 12 bases sitting between them.

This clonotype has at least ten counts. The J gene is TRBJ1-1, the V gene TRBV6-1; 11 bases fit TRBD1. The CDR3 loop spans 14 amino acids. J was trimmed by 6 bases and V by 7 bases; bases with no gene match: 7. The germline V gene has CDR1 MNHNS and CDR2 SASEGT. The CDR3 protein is CASKRTGGSAEAFF. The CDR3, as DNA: TGTGCCAGCAAAAGGACAGGGGGCTCGGCTGAAGCTTTCTTT.

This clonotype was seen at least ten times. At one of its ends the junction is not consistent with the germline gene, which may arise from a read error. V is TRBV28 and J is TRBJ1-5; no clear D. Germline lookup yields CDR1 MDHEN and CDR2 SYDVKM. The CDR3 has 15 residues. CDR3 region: CASSSDIKPNRPQHF. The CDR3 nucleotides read TGTGCCAGCAGTAGCGACATTAAGCCAAATCGGCCCCAGCATTTT.

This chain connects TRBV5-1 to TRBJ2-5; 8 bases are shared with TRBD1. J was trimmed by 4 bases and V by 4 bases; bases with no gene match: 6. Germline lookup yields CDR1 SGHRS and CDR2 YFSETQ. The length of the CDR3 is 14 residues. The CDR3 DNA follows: TGCGCCAGCAGCCCCCGGACAGGGACAGAGACCCAGTACTTC. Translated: CASSPRTGTETQYF.

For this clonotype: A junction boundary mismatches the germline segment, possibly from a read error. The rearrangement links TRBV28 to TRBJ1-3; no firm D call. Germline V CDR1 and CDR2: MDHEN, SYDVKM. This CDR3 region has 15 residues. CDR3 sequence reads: CAGRQSSGSGNTIYF. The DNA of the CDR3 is TGTGCCGGCAGGCAGAGCAGTGGGTCTGGAAACACCATATATTTT.

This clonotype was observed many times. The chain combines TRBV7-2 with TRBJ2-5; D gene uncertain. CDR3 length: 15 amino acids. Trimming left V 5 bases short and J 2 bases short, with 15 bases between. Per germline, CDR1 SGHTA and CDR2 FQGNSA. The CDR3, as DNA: TGTGCCAGCAGCCCCCGAAGCGATATTCAAGAGACCCAGTACTTC. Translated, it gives CASSPRSDIQETQYF. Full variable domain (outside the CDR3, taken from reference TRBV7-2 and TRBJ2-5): GAGVSQSPSNKVTEKGKDVELRCDPISGHTALYWYRQSLGQGLEFLIYFQGNSAPDKSGLPSDRFSAERTGGSVSTLTIQRTQQEDSAVYLCASSPRSDIQETQYFGPGTRLLVL.

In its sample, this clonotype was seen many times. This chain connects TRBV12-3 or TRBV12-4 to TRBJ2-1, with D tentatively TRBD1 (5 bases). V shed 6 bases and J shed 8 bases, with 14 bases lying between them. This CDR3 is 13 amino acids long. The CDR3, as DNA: TGTGCCAGCAGGATTCAGGGTACCCATGAGCAGTTCTTC. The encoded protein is CASRIQGTHEQFF.

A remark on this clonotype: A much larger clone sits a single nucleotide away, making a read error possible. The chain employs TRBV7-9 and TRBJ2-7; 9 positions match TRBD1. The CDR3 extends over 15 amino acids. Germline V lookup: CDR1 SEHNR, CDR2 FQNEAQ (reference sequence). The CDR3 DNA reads TGTGCCATCAGCTCATTGGGACAGGGCATAGGCGAGCAGTACTTC. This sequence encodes CAISSLGQGIGEQYF.

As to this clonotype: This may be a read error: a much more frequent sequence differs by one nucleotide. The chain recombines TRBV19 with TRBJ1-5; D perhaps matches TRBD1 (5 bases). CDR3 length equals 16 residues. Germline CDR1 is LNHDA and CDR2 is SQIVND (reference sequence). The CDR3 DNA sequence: TGTGCCAGTAGTATAGTTCCTAGGGCGGACAATCAGCCCCATCATTTT. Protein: CASSIVPRADNQPHHF.

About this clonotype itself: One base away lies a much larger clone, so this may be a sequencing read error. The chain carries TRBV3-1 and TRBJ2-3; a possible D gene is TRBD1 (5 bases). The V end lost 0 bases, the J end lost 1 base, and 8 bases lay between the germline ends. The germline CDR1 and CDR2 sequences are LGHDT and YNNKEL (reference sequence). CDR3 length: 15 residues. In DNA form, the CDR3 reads TGTGCCAGCAGCCAAGATCAGGGTGGCACAGATACGCAGTATTTT. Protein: CASSQDQGGTDTQYF.

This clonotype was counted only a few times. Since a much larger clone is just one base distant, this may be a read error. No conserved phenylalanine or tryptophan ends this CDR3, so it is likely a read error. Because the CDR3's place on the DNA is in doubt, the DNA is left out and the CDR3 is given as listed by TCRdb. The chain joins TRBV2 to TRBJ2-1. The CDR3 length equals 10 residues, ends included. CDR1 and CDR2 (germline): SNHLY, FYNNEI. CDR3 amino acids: CASSAVAKFL.

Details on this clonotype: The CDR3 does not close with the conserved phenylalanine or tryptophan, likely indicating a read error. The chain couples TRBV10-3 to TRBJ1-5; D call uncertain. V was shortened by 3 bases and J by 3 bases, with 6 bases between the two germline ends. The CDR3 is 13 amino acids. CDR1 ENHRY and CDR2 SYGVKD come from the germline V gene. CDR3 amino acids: CAISDLANQPQHL. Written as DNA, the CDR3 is TGTGCCATCAGTGATTTGGCCAATCAGCCCCAGCATCTT.

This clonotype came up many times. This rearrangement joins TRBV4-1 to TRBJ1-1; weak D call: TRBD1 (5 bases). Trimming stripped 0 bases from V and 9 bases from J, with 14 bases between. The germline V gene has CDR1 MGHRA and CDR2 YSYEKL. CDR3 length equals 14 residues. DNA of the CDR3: TGCGCCAGCAGCCAAGATCCCTGGGGGGGAAAAGCTTTCTTT. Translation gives CASSQDPWGGKAFF.

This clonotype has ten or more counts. The chain's CDR3 is CASSLSYEETQYF. DNA for the CDR3: TGTGCCAGCAGCTTAAGTTACGAAGAGACCCAGTACTTC. The chain combines TRBV7-2 with TRBJ2-5; D call uncertain. Between the trimmed V and J ends, which lost 2 bases and 3 bases, there was a span of 7 bases. Germline CDR1 is SGHTA and CDR2 is FQGNSA. The CDR3 is made up of 13 amino acids.

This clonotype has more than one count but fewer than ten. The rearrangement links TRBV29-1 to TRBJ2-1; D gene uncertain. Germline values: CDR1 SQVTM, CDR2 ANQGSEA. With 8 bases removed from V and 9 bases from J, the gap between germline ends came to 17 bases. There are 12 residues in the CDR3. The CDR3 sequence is CSKNTGYGEQFF. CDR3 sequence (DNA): TGCAGCAAAAATACGGGTTATGGTGAGCAGTTCTTC.

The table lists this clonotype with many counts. CDR3 bases: TGTGCCAGCTCTGGTAGGACTAGCGGCACAGATACGCAGTATTTT. Its protein is CASSGRTSGTDTQYF. The chain joins TRBV6-1 to TRBJ2-3, with 9 bases matching TRBD2. The CDR3 has 15 amino acids. Germline-derived CDR1 and CDR2 are MNHNS and SASEGT. Unmatched junction bases numbered 7, after V lost 8 bases and J lost 1 base.

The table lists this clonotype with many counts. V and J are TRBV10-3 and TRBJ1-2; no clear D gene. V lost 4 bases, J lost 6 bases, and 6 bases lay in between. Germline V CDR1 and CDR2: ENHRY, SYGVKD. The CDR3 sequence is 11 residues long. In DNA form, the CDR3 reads TGTGCCATCAGTGGAGGGAATGGCTACACCTTC. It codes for CAISGGNGYTF.

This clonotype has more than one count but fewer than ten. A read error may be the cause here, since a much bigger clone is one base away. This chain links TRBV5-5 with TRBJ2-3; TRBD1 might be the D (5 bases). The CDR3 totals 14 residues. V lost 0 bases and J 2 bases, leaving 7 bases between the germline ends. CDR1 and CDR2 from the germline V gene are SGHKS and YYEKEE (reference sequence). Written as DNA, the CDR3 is TGTGCCAGCAGCTTGGACAGGTTCACAGATACGCAGTATTTT. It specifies CASSLDRFTDTQYF.

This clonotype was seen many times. The CDR3, as DNA: TGTGCCATCAGTGAGTCTCTCGAGCAGTACTTC. It codes for CAISESLEQYF. This chain links TRBV10-3 with TRBJ2-7; D is undetermined. CDR3 length: 11 amino acids. The V end was cut by 0 bases, the J end by 6 bases, with 3 bases between. Germline V lookup: CDR1 ENHRY, CDR2 SYGVKD.

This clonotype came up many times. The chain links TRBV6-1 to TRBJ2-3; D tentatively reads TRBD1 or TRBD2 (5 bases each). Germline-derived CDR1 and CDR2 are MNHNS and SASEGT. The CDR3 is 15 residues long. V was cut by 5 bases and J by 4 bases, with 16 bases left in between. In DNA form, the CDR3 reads TGTGCCAGCAGTCCTCTGGGGGAAGGGTCAGATACGCAGTATTTT. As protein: CASSPLGEGSDTQYF.